This T cell receptor beta chain derives from a study of regulatory T cells in long-lasting Graves disease (dated by TCRdb to about 2021). For the study in its entirety: Patients with newly diagnosed Graves' disease had been on antithyroid drugs for under 3 months. The study took place in China and was registered as a clinical trial. A total of about 33 samples were covered by TCR sequencing, comprising approximately 13 persistent and around 20 newly diagnosed Graves' disease patients. Peripheral blood TCR sequencing and RNA sequencing compared persistent Graves' disease patients with newly diagnosed Graves' disease patients. The paper's findings and limits, for the study overall: Only the TCR beta chain was sequenced and analyzed. Because the primary lesion, thyroid tissue, could not be accessed, the study looked at peripheral blood alone. Persistent Graves' disease patients showed lower TCR Shannon entropy and fewer highly expanded clones than newly diagnosed patients, suggesting clonal expansion. A larger number of public clonotypes was shared among persistent patients (around 2,500) than among newly diagnosed patients (around 870). As a limitation, the authors acknowledged that the small sample size may reduce accuracy. Persistent disease showed preferential use of TRBV28, TRBJ1-2 and TRBJ2-5, whereas newly diagnosed disease favored TRBV20-1 and TRBJ2-1.

The sample holds a few counts of this clonotype. Its specific antigen is unknown. Base-call qualities are not available, and no considerably larger clone is one nucleotide away. Interpreted using the paper, the time point label stands for: newly diagnosed GD, antithyroid drugs for less than 3 months. RNA was extracted from PBMCs in TRIzol for both TCR sequencing and RNA sequencing. Graves' disease was diagnosed according to American Thyroid Association guidelines. Patients for the study were recruited at an endocrinology department in Xi'an, China. Each patient gave approximately 8.8 milliliters of peripheral blood, collected in an EDTA anticoagulant tube. Ficoll Paque Plus density gradient separation was used to isolate PBMCs, and no further T cell sorting was done. An Agilent 2100 Bioanalyzer and agarose gel were used to assess RNA quality, and a NanoDrop 2000 was used to measure RNA concentration.

Measured from the cysteine to the phenylalanine, the CDR3 is 14 residues long. The entry retains the CDR3 DNA only, 42 bases that are in frame from base 1. Trimming removed 5 bases from V and 5 bases from J, leaving 15 bases between the germline ends. Looking up the germline V gene yields CDR1 SGHTA and CDR2 FQGNSA. Libraries came from multiplex PCR. Sequencing relied on an Illumina HiSeq 4000. iRepertoire HTBI primers and Arm-PCR amplification of CDR3 regions were used to construct TCR beta libraries. Gel purification was performed on PCR products prior to sequencing. From the authors' description of their analysis: A total of some 65 TRBV and 14 TRBJ segments were identified across samples and were used for gene usage analysis of CDR3 amino acid clonotypes. COPE and FqMerger were used to merge filtered high-quality paired reads into contigs. BLAST was used to align contigs to the IMGT TRBV, TRBD and TRBJ reference genes, and CDR3 was defined following IMGT. Any clonotype with a frequency above 0.1% was classified as a highly expanded clone. Shannon entropy was used to measure repertoire diversity, and the Gini coefficient was used to measure V-J evenness. A clonotype found in more than one individual was treated as public. TCRdb passed the public sequencing reads through fastp at Q25 and MiXCR, retaining productive beta sequences. When rows share a CDR3 protein, they turn into one entry using the most common DNA and genes. These V and J calls are TCRdb output, not the study's own analysis. This sample comprises fewer than 550,000 distinct CDR3 sequences, 15% to 20% of them detected only once. Clones ranked in the top ten supply roughly 25% of the sample.

The same data also contributed to another study, on T cells in Graves' hyperthyroidism and ophthalmopathy. The second study also describes: Graves' hyperthyroidism was defined as stable when no progression to ophthalmopathy occurred over 18 months of follow-up. Hyperthyroidism patients were newly diagnosed, with disease duration under 2 months, and aged 18 to 65 years. Patients with uncontrolled infections, other autoimmune diseases, pregnancy or lactation were excluded. Diagnoses were based on clinical symptoms, serum thyroxine and TRAb, thyroid ultrasound and orbital computed tomography. The first round of RT-PCR for the TCR CDR3 was performed with the HTBI primer set and the Qiagen OneStep RT-PCR kit. Most expanded thyroid clonotypes (frequency above 0.001) were also detected in blood, a finding suggesting that blood repertoires may reflect thyroid immune responses. In cross-validation, a model built on a 13 V-J signature told ophthalmopathy apart from stable hyperthyroidism with 85% to 90% sensitivity and approximately 84% specificity, and in testing the same model reached 80%/75%. In validation, progression to ophthalmopathy was predicted by the model with more than 65% sensitivity and 72% to 80% specificity, a median of about 6.4 months before onset. To identify distinguishing TCR V-J signatures, a discovery cohort of 100 patients was used, comprising 40 to 45 with Graves' ophthalmopathy and approximately 58 with stable Graves' hyperthyroidism. Whether ophthalmopathy could be predicted prospectively was tested in an independent validation cohort made up of approximately 19 hyperthyroidism patients plus 17 patients who later progressed to ophthalmopathy. For training and testing, the roughly 97 patients in the discovery cohort were randomly divided in a 7:3 ratio. In more than 5 Graves' hyperthyroidism patients, the study also compared T-cell repertoires from thyroid tissue with T-cell repertoires from blood. After sampling, hyperthyroidism patients received methimazole starting at 30 mg daily, and ophthalmopathy patients received high-dose intravenous methylprednisolone. A second multiplex PCR round built the libraries, followed by size selection and purification. Libraries were sequenced paired-end with 100 bp reads on an Illumina HiSeq2000. SOAPnuke was used to process the raw data, throwing out any read that contained adapters or uncalled bases, had a mean Phred below 15, or lacked an exact constant-primer or identifier match. COPE v1.2.5 was used to merge the high-quality paired reads, and each unique nucleotide sequence was defined as a clonotype. MiTCR v1.1 was used to align the clonotypes against IMGT TRBV, TRBD and TRBJ reference segments. The analysis included only V-J combinations with a frequency above 0.0001, which together covered roughly 99% of the repertoires. A TCS score was defined as the ratio of F50 (clonal expansion) to E x V (chaos), with BLOSUM62-based TCRdist applied between CDR3 peptides within each V-J. Welch's t-statistics and random forest reduced 514 V-J features to 13, which were used in a naive Bayes classifier (R e1071). Sample size was not statistically predetermined, and blinding of investigators to group allocation was not performed. According to the paper, TCR Vbeta CDR3 sequencing was carried out on 135 peripheral blood samples, which came from under 50 ophthalmopathy, 75 or so hyperthyroidism and approximately 17 progressor patients.

The rearrangement joined TRBV7-2 to TRBJ1-2; the D gene is possibly TRBD1, with 6 bases matching. The sequence was collected from a woman aged 35-60 years with Graves disease. Donor details come from another sample of the same person, matched by shared clones. Sequences were derived from peripheral blood mononuclear cells (PBMCs), sampled at new diagnosis, from a patient treated with antithyroid drugs. The CDR3 here reads CASSIEGGVYGYTF. The nucleotide sequence is given as TGTGCCAGCAGCATAGAGGGGGGAGTTTATGGCTACACCTTC.